This T cell receptor (beta chain) was recorded in a study of blood T cells in healthy people across ages. Primed by a sample-barcoded 5' primer and a J-beta primer mix, a second PCR proceeded for roughly 6 to 12 cycles. Per-sample output comprised a minimum of 3 million paired-end reads containing CDR3. MiXCR, applied by TCRdb to the 5' RACE reads, yields one record per CDR3 protein. There are some 930,000 distinct CDR3 sequences in the sample; under 35% occur only once, and more than 8.5% lies in the top ten. Germline V gives CDR1 MNHEY, CDR2 SVGAGI. The CDR3 has 13 residues. Trimming removed 2 bases from V and 3 bases from J, with 8 bases in between. These data were also reused for a study on T cells of mothers and their children.

Specimen: blood. The clonotype comes from a middle-aged woman in good health. V usage is TRBV6-5 and J usage is TRBJ2-7; D not resolved. The CDR3 nucleotides read TGTGCCAGCAGTTACGCCCCGGGCTACGAGCAGTACTTC. It specifies CASSYAPGYEQYF.